The source of this TCR beta chain is a study of T cells after yellow fever vaccination. The CDR3 has 17 residues. J gave up 4 bases and V 2 bases, and 10 bases lay outside the gene matches. This clonotype was observed many times. TCRdb reprocessed the 5' RACE reads with MiXCR, giving one entry per CDR3 protein. This table has roughly 4,600 distinct CDR3 sequences, 7.8% appearing once. The chain is built from TRBV23-1 and TRBJ1-4, with 7 bases lining up with TRBD1. TRBV23-1 falls under the ORF class, with uncertain function. The TCR comes from a man between 18 and 29 years old who received the YFV17D yellow fever vaccine. The input for sequencing was PBMCs, either bulk or a sorted T-cell subset (CD4+, CD8+, memory, or dextramer-sorted; not recorded which), taken about 49 days after the first yellow fever vaccination. CDR3 amino acids: CASSQGEPGQFNEKLFF. CDR3 nucleotides: TGCGCCAGCAGTCAAGGAGAACCGGGACAGTTTAATGAAAAACTGTTTTTT.